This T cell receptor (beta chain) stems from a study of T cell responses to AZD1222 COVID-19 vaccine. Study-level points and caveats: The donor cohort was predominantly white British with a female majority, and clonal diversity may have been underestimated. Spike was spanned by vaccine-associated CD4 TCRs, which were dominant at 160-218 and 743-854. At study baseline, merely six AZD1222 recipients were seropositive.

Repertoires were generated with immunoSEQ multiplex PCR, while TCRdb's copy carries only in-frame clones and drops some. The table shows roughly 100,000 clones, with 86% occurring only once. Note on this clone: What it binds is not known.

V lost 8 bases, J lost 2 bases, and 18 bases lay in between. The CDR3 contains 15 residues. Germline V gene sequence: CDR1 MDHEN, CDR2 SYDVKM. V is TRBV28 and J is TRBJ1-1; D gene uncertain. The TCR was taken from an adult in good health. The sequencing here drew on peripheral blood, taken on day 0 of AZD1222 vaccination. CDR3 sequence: CASPPPGGRNTEAFF. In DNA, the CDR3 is TGTGCCAGCCCCCCTCCGGGAGGGAGAAACACTGAAGCTTTCTTT. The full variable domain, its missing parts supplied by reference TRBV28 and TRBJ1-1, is DVKVTQSSRYLVKRTGEKVFLECVQDMDHENMFWYRQDPGLGLRLIYFSYDVKMKEKGDIPEGYSVSREKKERFSLILESASTNQTSMYLCASPPPGGRNTEAFFGQGTRLTVV.